This is a list of T cell receptor beta chains from one sample in a study of HIV-infected patients and healthy controls. Using its own MiXCR run on the 5' RACE reads, TCRdb lists one record per CDR3 protein. The sample contains 13,000 or so distinct CDR3 sequences, about a tenth of which appear only once. Sequencing input: blood. The source of these receptors is an adult in good health. Both conserved end residues are part of each CDR3. The D gene is left open where the match is weak. Clone size, where shown, is once, few, many, or a class for clones that have expanded.

>TRBV7-2|TRBJ2-1|.|.
CASSFTRNEQFF
TGTGCCAGCAGCTTTACTAGGAATGAGCAGTTCTTC
>TRBV14|TRBJ2-7|many|.
CASSPGGLMPYEQYF
TGTGCCAGCAGCCCGGGGGGCCTGATGCCCTACGAGCAGTACTTC
>TRBV20-1|TRBJ1-1|.|.
CGARLNTEAFF
TGCGGTGCTAGATTGAACACTGAAGCTTTCTTT
>TRBV29-1|TRBJ1-1|medium-sized|.
CSVVYWGLKAEAFF
TGCAGCGTTGTATATTGGGGCTTGAAAGCTGAAGCTTTCTTT
>TRBV29-1|TRBJ1-3|few|.
CSVESGESTIYF
TGCAGCGTTGAAAGTGGGGAGAGCACCATATATTTT
>TRBV29-1|TRBJ2-3|many|TRBD2
CSVVASGLTDTQYF
TGCAGCGTTGTGGCTAGCGGACTCACAGATACGCAGTATTTT
>TRBV10-3|TRBJ2-7|many|.
CAISGPLAPYEQYF
TGTGCCATCAGTGGGCCCCTAGCACCCTACGAGCAGTACTTC
>TRBV30|TRBJ2-6|.|.
CAWSDPRTERVLPSGANVLTF
TGTGCCTGGAGTGACCCCCGGACAGAGCGCGTTCTCCCCTCTGGGGCCAACGTCCTGACTTTC
>TRBV20-1|TRBJ1-1|few|TRBD1
CSARDIQGDTEAFF
TGCAGTGCTAGAGATATACAGGGGGACACTGAAGCTTTCTTT
>TRBV6-5|TRBJ1-1|many|.
CASIADTEAFF
TGTGCCAGCATCGCGGACACTGAAGCTTTCTTT
>TRBV12-3/TRBV12-4|TRBJ1-4|many|.
CASTLDGGSANEKLFF
TGTGCCAGCACCCTGGACGGGGGCTCGGCTAATGAAAAACTGTTTTTT